Below are 26 T cell receptor beta chains sequenced from a single sample in a study of spatial heterogeneity in lung cancer (dated by TCRdb to about 2019). Reading the label with the study, this specimen's time point is: sample taken at primary tumor resection. The research as a whole found: The tumor nonsynonymous mutation count correlated with the number of expanded alpha and beta TCRs within the tumor.

The library was made by 5' RACE. Sequencing instrument: NextSeq 500. Through fastp at Q25 and MiXCR, TCRdb rebuilt clones from the public reads, retaining in-frame beta chains. CDR3 protein sequences are deduplicated, and each keeps its most common genes and DNA. This sample gives fewer than 1,200 distinct CDR3 sequences in total; roughly 22% of them show up just once. About 16% of the sample goes to the ten largest clones. The antigens of these receptors remain unknown. Sequencing used lung tumor tissue, obtained at surgery. Receptors originate from a male donor with early-stage non-small cell lung cancer.

By share of the sample, this clonotype is medium-sized. This chain links TRBV5-1 with TRBJ2-7, with 12 bases identical to TRBD1. The CDR3 has 15 residues. The V gene end was trimmed by 4 bases and the J gene end by 6 bases; junction bases not matched to a gene: 8. Germline V gene sequence: CDR1 SGHRS, CDR2 YFSETQ. CDR3 amino acids: CASSTPGTGGLEQYF. The CDR3 nucleotides are TGCGCCAGCAGCACCCCCGGGACAGGGGGCCTCGAGCAGTACTTC.

This clonotype ranks as large. DNA for the CDR3: TGTGCCAGCAGCTTGAACAGGGACACTGAAGCTTTCTTT. This codes for CASSLNRDTEAFF. The chain has TRBV5-4 and TRBJ1-1; D is possibly TRBD1 (6 bases). Germline-derived CDR1 and CDR2 are SGHNT and YYREEE (reference sequence). The V and J ends lost 1 base and 3 bases respectively, with 7 bases between them. The CDR3 loop spans 13 amino acids.

By share, this clonotype counts as medium-sized. This chain links TRBV9 with TRBJ2-1; 9 bases are shared with TRBD2. Unmatched junction bases numbered 4, after V lost 0 bases and J lost 6 bases. Germline V CDR1 and CDR2: SGDLS, YYNGEE. The CDR3 has 15 amino acids. CDR3 coding DNA: TGTGCCAGCAGCGTAGGGCGGGGGGGTTTCAATGAGCAGTTCTTC. The encoded protein is CASSVGRGGFNEQFF.

The chain links TRBV2 to TRBJ2-2; 8 nucleotides line up with TRBD1. This CDR3 has 12 residues. Germline trimming cut 8 bases from V and 9 bases from J; bases unmatched to any gene: 5. Germline V gene lookup returns CDR1 SNHLY and CDR2 FYNNEI. The CDR3 spells CASGQGGRELFF. In DNA, the CDR3 is TGTGCCAGCGGACAGGGCGGAAGGGAGCTGTTTTTT.

A few counts support this clonotype. The V gene is TRBV6-2 or TRBV6-3, the J gene TRBJ1-5, with 9 bases aligning to TRBD1. V was clipped by 5 bases and J by 7 bases; unmatched bases: 3. The CDR3 totals 13 residues. CDR1 and CDR2 from the germline V gene are MNHEY and SVGEGT. The DNA of the CDR3 is TGTGCCAGCAGTCAGGACAGGGGCCAGCCCCAGCATTTT. Amino acid sequence: CASSQDRGQPQHF.

The V gene is TRBV20-1, the J gene TRBJ1-3; D gene unclear. Trimming stripped 0 bases from V and 0 bases from J, with 9 bases between. The germline V gene has CDR1 DFQATT and CDR2 SNEGSKA (reference sequence). The CDR3 consists of 15 residues. CDR3: CSAREPGSSGNTIYF. The CDR3 coding sequence is TGCAGTGCTAGAGAGCCGGGGAGCTCTGGAAACACCATATATTTT.

This sequence joins TRBV5-5 and TRBJ1-2, with 8 nucleotides matching TRBD1. Looked up from germline, CDR1 is SGHKS and CDR2 is YYEKEE (reference sequence). The ends lost 2 bases at V and 7 bases at J; junction bases unmatched: 7. This CDR3 has 14 amino acids. This CDR3 is CASSFRTGFFGYTF. The CDR3 region has the DNA TGTGCCAGCAGCTTTAGGACAGGGTTCTTTGGCTACACCTTC. Using reference TRBV5-5 and TRBJ1-2 for the parts outside the CDR3, the full variable domain is DAGVTQSPTHLIKTRGQQVTLRCSPISGHKSVSWYQQVLGQGPQFIFQYYEKEERGRGNFPDRFSARQFPNYSSELNVNALLLGDSALYLCASSFRTGFFGYTFGSGTRLTVV.

This clonotype is medium-sized in the sample. This chain uses TRBV30 with TRBJ2-3, with TRBD1 matching over 8 bases. Germline values: CDR1 GTSNPN, CDR2 SVGIG (reference sequence). CDR3 length: 14 amino acids. Germline trimming cut 4 bases from V and 5 bases from J; bases unmatched to any gene: 8. CDR3 sequence reads: CAWTSRDRRDTQYF. Written as DNA, the CDR3 is TGTGCCTGGACCAGCCGGGACAGGAGAGATACGCAGTATTTT. The variable domain in full, completed from reference TRBV30 and TRBJ2-3, reads SQTIHQWPATLVQPVGSPLSLECTVEGTSNPNLYWYRQAAGRGLQLLFYSVGIGQISSEVPQNLSASRPQDRQFILSSKKLLLSDSGFYLCAWTSRDRRDTQYFGPGTRLTVL.

This clonotype was counted between two and nine times. The V and J genes are TRBV7-3 and TRBJ1-2; maybe TRBD1 (5 bases). The CDR3 consists of 14 residues. V was shortened by 2 bases and J by 2 bases, with 9 bases between the two germline ends. The germline V gene encodes CDR1 SGHTA and CDR2 FQGTGA. The CDR3 DNA follows: TGTGCCAGCAGCTTATCGGGGACCAACTATGGCTACACCTTC. Translation: CASSLSGTNYGYTF.

The V gene is TRBV27, the J gene TRBJ2-6; D may be TRBD1 or TRBD2 (5 bases each). Germline assignment: CDR1 MNHEY and CDR2 SMNVEV (reference sequence). The length of the CDR3 is 17 residues. The ends were cut back, 5 bases at V and 0 bases at J, with 14 bases in the middle. The DNA for the CDR3 is TGTGCCAGCAGTCCCTGGGACGGAGTCTCTGGGGCCAACGTCCTGACTTTC. This gives the protein CASSPWDGVSGANVLTF.

The chain links TRBV7-8 to TRBJ1-1, with no clear D. Per germline, CDR1 SGHVS and CDR2 FQNEAQ. The germline V and J ends were trimmed by 5 bases and 11 bases, with 21 bases remaining between them. The CDR3 covers 14 residues. CDR3 DNA: TGTGCCAGCAGCCCCTACTTGGGCAGGACGGAGGCTTTCTTT. This gives the protein CASSPYLGRTEAFF.

This clonotype ranks as large. The chain has TRBV7-2 and TRBJ2-7; 7 bases align to TRBD1. Germline-derived CDR1 and CDR2 are SGHTA and FQGNSA. The V segment lost 5 bases and the J segment 0 bases; nucleotides outside the gene matches: 10. The CDR3 covers 16 residues. CDR3 in DNA: TGTGCCAGCAGCCTATTCCCTGAGGGGGCCTCCTACGAGCAGTACTTC. It codes for CASSLFPEGASYEQYF. The full variable domain, with the rest looked up from reference TRBV7-2 and TRBJ2-7, is GAGVSQSPSNKVTEKGKDVELRCDPISGHTALYWYRQSLGQGLEFLIYFQGNSAPDKSGLPSDRFSAERTGGSVSTLTIQRTQQEDSAVYLCASSLFPEGASYEQYFGPGTRLTVT.

By share, this clonotype ranks as large. The chain couples TRBV3-1 to TRBJ2-7; 10 bases map to TRBD2. Trimming took 2 bases from V and 0 from J; bases not matched to a gene: 10. CDR1 LGHDT and CDR2 YNNKEL come from the germline V gene (reference sequence). CDR3 length: 18 residues. For the CDR3, the DNA is TGTGCCAGCAGCCAAACCGGCGGACTAGCGGTCATCTCCTACGAGCAGTACTTC. Translated, it gives CASSQTGGLAVISYEQYF.

V and J are TRBV5-5 and TRBJ2-6, with TRBD1 as a possible D gene (5 bases). The CDR3 runs to 15 residues. The germline gives CDR1 SGHKS, CDR2 YYEKEE (reference sequence). V gave up 1 base and J gave up 4 bases, with 9 bases separating them. CDR3 nucleotide sequence: TGTGCCAGCAGCTTGTCCAGGACAGGGGCCAACGTCCTGACTTTC. Translating gives CASSLSRTGANVLTF.

The gene calls are TRBV20-1 and TRBJ2-3; D uncertain. The ends were cut back, 5 bases at V and 2 bases at J, with 14 bases in the middle. This CDR3 spans 14 amino acids. The germline V gene has CDR1 DFQATT and CDR2 SNEGSKA (reference sequence). CDR3 nucleotides: TGCAGTGCTCCCCCACACTATTACACAGATACGCAGTATTTT. Amino acid sequence: CSAPPHYYTDTQYF.

By share, this clonotype counts as medium-sized. A junction end diverges from the germline sequence, so it may reflect a read error. The chain links TRBV18 to TRBJ2-5; no reliable D call. Germline CDR1 reads KGHSH; CDR2 reads LQKENI. CDR3 length equals 11 residues. The CDR3 is CASSPRETQYF. The DNA for the CDR3 is TGTGCCAGCTCCCCACGGGAGACCCAGTACTTC.

This clonotype is judged medium-sized. The genes are TRBV3-1 and TRBJ2-4; D gene uncertain. V was cut by 2 bases and J by 9 bases, with 11 bases left in between. Germline V CDR1 and CDR2: LGHDT, YNNKEL (reference sequence). CDR3 length equals 13 residues. The CDR3 sequence is CASSQPDTIIQYF. The DNA of the CDR3 is TGTGCCAGCAGCCAACCGGATACTATCATTCAGTACTTC. Full variable domain (missing parts from reference TRBV3-1 and TRBJ2-4): DTAVSQTPKYLVTQMGNDKSIKCEQNLGHDTMYWYKQDSKKFLKIMFSYNNKELIINETVPNRFSPKSPDKAHLNLHINSLELGDSAVYFCASSQPDTIIQYFGAGTRLSVL.

In its sample, this clonotype ranks as large. The chain links TRBV6-2 or TRBV6-3 to TRBJ2-7, with no clear D. The germline gives CDR1 MNHEY, CDR2 SVGEGT. This CDR3 is 13 amino acids long. V shed 0 bases and J shed 1 base, with 4 bases lying between them. The CDR3 region has the DNA TGTGCCAGCAGTTACTCTTGGTCCTACGAGCAGTACTTC. Protein product: CASSYSWSYEQYF.

This chain links TRBV3-1 with TRBJ2-7, with 8 bases identical to TRBD2. CDR1 and CDR2 (germline): LGHDT, YNNKEL (reference sequence). The V and J ends lost 4 bases and 0 bases, in that order; junction bases with no gene match: 5. This CDR3 region has 15 residues. The CDR3 reads CASSPSGSSSYEQYF. CDR3 DNA: TGTGCCAGCAGCCCAAGCGGGAGTAGCTCCTACGAGCAGTACTTC.

V gene TRBV11-1 combines with J gene TRBJ2-4, with 8 bases that match TRBD2. V was clipped by 3 bases and J by 3 bases; unmatched bases: 10. The length of the CDR3 is 17 residues. Per the germline V gene, CDR1 is SGHAT and CDR2 is FQDESV (reference sequence). The CDR3 coding sequence is TGTGCCAGCAGCTTGGGAAGCGGGAGTTTGGGCAAAAACATTCAGTACTTC. This translates into CASSLGSGSLGKNIQYF.

The chain employs TRBV4-2 and TRBJ2-7; 9 nucleotides match TRBD2. This CDR3 spans 17 amino acids. Per germline, CDR1 LGHNA and CDR2 YNFKEQ. Unmatched junction bases numbered 11, after V lost 3 bases and J lost 2 bases. The DNA for the CDR3 is TGTGCCAGCAGCCAGCGGAGGGCTAGCGGGGTCGCCTACGAGCAGTACTTC. It translates to CASSQRRASGVAYEQYF.

A word on this clonotype: A much more abundant neighbour one base away suggests this may be a read error. The rearrangement joins TRBV4-2 to TRBJ2-1, with 7 bases identical to TRBD1. The CDR3 has 15 amino acids. CDR1 LGHNA and CDR2 YNFKEQ come from the germline V gene. The CDR3 coding sequence is TGTGTCAGCAGCCAAGCTAACAGGGGAGAAAGTGAGCAGTTCTTC. It yields the protein CVSSQANRGESEQFF.

The chain carries TRBV7-9 and TRBJ2-3, with D unresolved. Germline CDR1 and CDR2: SEHNR and FQNEAQ (reference sequence). The ends were cut back, 4 bases at V and 6 bases at J, with 8 bases in the middle. The CDR3 has 12 amino acids. The CDR3 bases are TGTGCCAGCAGCTCCACTTTGGATACGCAGTATTTT. Its protein is CASSSTLDTQYF.

By proportion, this clonotype is medium-sized. The V call is TRBV7-2, the J call TRBJ2-3, with 11 bases fitting TRBD2. Trimming at V came to 1 base and at J to 5 bases, leaving 11 bases not matched to a gene. Germline values: CDR1 SGHTA, CDR2 FQGNSA. This CDR3 has 18 residues. The CDR3 loop is CASSLGPSSGGIKDTQYF. In DNA, the CDR3 is TGTGCCAGCAGCTTAGGGCCGTCTAGCGGGGGGATTAAAGATACGCAGTATTTT.

The rearrangement joins TRBV18 to TRBJ2-1; 7 nucleotides agree with TRBD2. Germline V lookup: CDR1 KGHSH, CDR2 LQKENI. The CDR3 is 15 residues long. The ends lost 6 bases at V and 5 bases at J; junction bases unmatched: 10. CDR3 bases: TGTGCCAGCTCGCCAGGTAGCGGGTTTCACAATGAGCAGTTCTTC. As protein: CASSPGSGFHNEQFF.

This clonotype was detected a few times. The rearrangement joins TRBV12-3 or TRBV12-4 to TRBJ2-7, with 7 bases lining up with TRBD2. This CDR3 contains 13 residues. V dropped 6 bases and J dropped 1; count of bases not matched to a gene: 3. The CDR3 bases are TGTGCCAGCAGCCGGGGAGGGTCCTACGAGCAGTACTTC. This sequence encodes CASSRGGSYEQYF.